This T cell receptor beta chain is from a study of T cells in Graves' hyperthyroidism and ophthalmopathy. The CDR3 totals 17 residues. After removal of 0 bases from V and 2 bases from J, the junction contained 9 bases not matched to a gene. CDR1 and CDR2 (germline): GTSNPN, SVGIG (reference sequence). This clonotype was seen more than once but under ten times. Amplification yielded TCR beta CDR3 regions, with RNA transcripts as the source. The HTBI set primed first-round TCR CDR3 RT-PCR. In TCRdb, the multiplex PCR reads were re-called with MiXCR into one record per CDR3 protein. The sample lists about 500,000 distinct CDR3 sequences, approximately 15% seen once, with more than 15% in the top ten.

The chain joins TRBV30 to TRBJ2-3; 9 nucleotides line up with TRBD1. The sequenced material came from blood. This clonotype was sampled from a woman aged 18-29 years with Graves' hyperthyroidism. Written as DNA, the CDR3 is TGTGCCTGGAGTGTGATTAACAGGGGGCGATTCACAGATACGCAGTATTTT. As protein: CAWSVINRGRFTDTQYF.